Listed here are 26 T cell receptor beta chains from one sample, sequenced in a study of CD8 T cells in Susac syndrome. The RNA input was about 0.45 to 1 ug, and it was reverse transcribed with random hexamers. TCRdb ran MiXCR on the immunoSEQ multiplex PCR reads and lists one entry per CDR3 protein. The data contain 150,000 to 200,000 distinct CDR3 sequences, around 93% of them singletons. Sequenced input: CD4+ T cells from PBMCs. These receptors were collected from a human donor in good health.

The chain links TRBV7-8 to TRBJ2-3; no reliable D call. Germline CDR1 reads SGHVS; CDR2 reads FQNEAQ. V gave up 8 bases and J gave up 2 bases, with 11 bases separating them. CDR3 length equals 13 residues. The CDR3 here is CASAAVNTDTQYF. The CDR3 coding sequence is TGTGCCAGCGCGGCAGTTAACACAGATACGCAGTATTTT.

The chain employs TRBV7-6 and TRBJ1-1; 7 bases line up with TRBD1. With 5 bases clipped from V and 8 bases from J, the junction kept 8 bases outside the gene matches. There are 13 residues in the CDR3. Germline lookup yields CDR1 SGHVS and CDR2 FNYEAQ. In DNA form, the CDR3 reads TGTGCCAGCAGCCCTCAACCGGGACAGGAAGCTTTCTTT. This codes for CASSPQPGQEAFF. The whole variable domain, filled in from reference TRBV7-6 and TRBJ1-1, reads GAGVSQSPRYKVTKRGQDVALRCDPISGHVSLYWYRQALGQGPEFLTYFNYEAQQDKSGLPNDRFSAERPEGSISTLTIQRTEQRDSAMYRCASSPQPGQEAFFGQGTRLTVV.

The J gene is TRBJ1-1, the V gene TRBV5-6; D not resolved. CDR1 is SGHDT and CDR2 is YYEEEE in the germline V gene. V was pared by 3 bases and J by 7 bases, with 7 bases between. CDR3 length equals 11 residues. In DNA, the CDR3 is TGTGCCAGCAGCTCGGCTTATGAAGCTTTCTTT. Amino acid sequence: CASSSAYEAFF. The full variable domain, rest sourced from reference TRBV5-6 and TRBJ1-1, is DAGVTQSPTHLIKTRGQQVTLRCSPKSGHDTVSWYQQALGQGPQFIFQYYEEEERQRGNFPDRFSGHQFPNYSSELNVNALLLGDSALYLCASSSAYEAFFGQGTRLTVV.

Note on this clonotype: Compared with germline, one end of the junction differs, possibly owing to a read error. This chain links TRBV15 with TRBJ1-1; D unresolved. The length of the CDR3 is 13 residues. Germline V gene data show CDR1 as LNHNV and CDR2 as YYDKDF (reference sequence). The CDR3 DNA reads as TGTGCCACCAGCAGAGATGAACCAGCTGACGCTTTCTTT. This gives the protein CATSRDEPADAFF.

The chain uses TRBV12-3 or TRBV12-4 and TRBJ1-1; a possible D gene is TRBD1 (5 bases). The CDR3 consists of 14 residues. V was cut by 4 bases and J by 1 base, with 10 bases left in between. The CDR3 reads CASSSTGANTEAFF. The CDR3 bases are TGTGCCAGCAGTTCGACCGGGGCGAACACTGAAGCTTTCTTT.

This clonotype occurred a few times. This rearrangement joins TRBV5-1 to TRBJ2-3; possibly TRBD2 for D (6 bases). This CDR3 spans 13 amino acids. Germline V gene lookup returns CDR1 SGHRS and CDR2 YFSETQ. V dropped 3 bases and J dropped 3 bases, with 8 bases sitting between them. CDR3 protein: CASSSRETDTQYF. The CDR3 DNA sequence: TGCGCCAGCAGCTCCCGGGAGACAGATACGCAGTATTTT.

The chain recombines TRBV30 with TRBJ1-1; perhaps TRBD1 as D (6 bases). Trimming took off 5 bases at V and 0 bases at J, with 10 bases between the two ends. Per germline, CDR1 GTSNPN and CDR2 SVGIG (reference sequence). The CDR3 loop spans 13 amino acids. The CDR3 DNA reads as TGTGCCTGGGAGGGACAAATGAACACTGAAGCTTTCTTT. Translated, it gives CAWEGQMNTEAFF.

The chain links TRBV2 to TRBJ2-2; the D is unclear. Germline-derived CDR1 and CDR2 are SNHLY and FYNNEI. CDR3 size: 11 residues. The V and J ends lost 7 bases and 6 bases respectively, with 6 bases between them. As DNA, the CDR3 is TGTGCCAGCACCACGGCCGGGGAGCTGTTTTTT. Encoded protein: CASTTAGELFF.

The chain couples TRBV29-1 to TRBJ1-5; perhaps TRBD1 as D (5 bases). The V and J ends lost 6 bases and 0 bases respectively, with 9 bases between them. CDR3 length: 13 amino acids. Germline V CDR1 and CDR2: SQVTM, ANQGSEA. CDR3 sequence reads: CSVAGNSNQPQHF. In DNA, the CDR3 is TGCAGCGTCGCAGGGAATAGCAATCAGCCCCAGCATTTT.

The V and J genes are TRBV4-1 and TRBJ2-5; D uncertain. Per the germline V gene, CDR1 is MGHRA and CDR2 is YSYEKL. This CDR3 has 13 amino acids. The V and J ends lost 1 base and 5 bases respectively, with 8 bases between them. This CDR3 is CASSQAMVETQYF. DNA of the CDR3: TGCGCCAGCAGCCAAGCCATGGTCGAGACCCAGTACTTC.

This clonotype was detected only a few times. The gene calls are TRBV2 and TRBJ2-7, with D tentatively TRBD1 (6 bases). V was cut by 4 bases and J by 1 base, with 14 bases left in between. CDR3 size: 15 residues. Per the germline V gene, CDR1 is SNHLY and CDR2 is FYNNEI. CDR3 residues: CASSVLGGKSYEQYF. As DNA, the CDR3 is TGTGCCAGCAGTGTCTTAGGGGGTAAATCCTACGAGCAGTACTTC.

The chain links TRBV3-1 to TRBJ1-2, with D uncertain. V lost 5 bases and J 4 bases, leaving 17 bases between the germline ends. CDR3 length equals 15 residues. Germline V CDR1 and CDR2: LGHDT, YNNKEL (reference sequence). The CDR3 DNA is TGTGCCAGCAGCTCTCCTTACGGACGCTCCTATGGCTACACCTTC. This encodes CASSSPYGRSYGYTF.

The chain is built from TRBV20-1 and TRBJ2-3, with D tentatively TRBD1 (5 bases). This CDR3 region has 14 residues. Germline V lookup: CDR1 DFQATT, CDR2 SNEGSKA (reference sequence). Trimming took 3 bases from V and 1 from J, leaving 11 bases between them. CDR3 DNA sequence: TGCAGTGCTAGGGCCAGGGATGGCACAGATACGCAGTATTTT. Its protein is CSARARDGTDTQYF.

This clonotype occurred a few times. This rearrangement joins TRBV7-6 to TRBJ2-5; 8 bases are shared with TRBD1. Germline trimming cut 1 base from V and 4 bases from J; bases unmatched to any gene: 2. Germline V lookup: CDR1 SGHVS, CDR2 FNYEAQ. This CDR3 has 14 amino acids. The CDR3 is CASSLGTGLETQYF. The CDR3 bases are TGTGCCAGCAGCTTAGGGACAGGGTTAGAGACCCAGTACTTC. The full variable domain, in which reference TRBV7-6 and TRBJ2-5 provide the parts outside the CDR3, is GAGVSQSPRYKVTKRGQDVALRCDPISGHVSLYWYRQALGQGPEFLTYFNYEAQQDKSGLPNDRFSAERPEGSISTLTIQRTEQRDSAMYRCASSLGTGLETQYFGPGTRLLVL.

The V gene is TRBV4-2, the J gene TRBJ2-3; TRBD2 matches at 9 bases. The CDR3 consists of 17 residues. Germline V gene sequence: CDR1 LGHNA, CDR2 YNFKEQ. J gave up 2 bases and V 1 base, and 7 bases lay outside the gene matches. The CDR3 protein is CASSQVDSGGSTDTQYF. DNA of the CDR3: TGTGCCAGCAGCCAAGTAGATAGCGGGGGATCCACAGATACGCAGTATTTT.

V is TRBV2 and J is TRBJ2-2, with TRBD2 matching 7 bases. J was trimmed by 6 bases and V by 7 bases; bases with no gene match: 2. The germline gives CDR1 SNHLY, CDR2 FYNNEI. The CDR3 totals 12 residues. The chain's CDR3 is CASTRGAGELFF. The CDR3 DNA reads as TGTGCCAGCACACGGGGGGCCGGGGAGCTGTTTTTT.

This clonotype has a handful of counts. This chain links TRBV20-1 with TRBJ2-5; a possible D gene is TRBD2 (6 bases). V lost 5 bases, J lost 2 bases, and 6 bases lay in between. From germline, CDR1 is DFQATT and CDR2 SNEGSKA (reference sequence). CDR3 size: 11 residues. CDR3 in DNA: TGCAGTGCTGGGACTCAAGAGACCCAGTACTTC. The encoded protein is CSAGTQETQYF.

CDR3 sequence reads: CASSRSGGAAYEQYF. The CDR3 coding sequence is TGTGCCAGCAGCCGGAGCGGGGGGGCGGCCTACGAGCAGTACTTC. This chain joins TRBV3-1 and TRBJ2-7, with TRBD2 matching 10 bases. There are 15 residues in the CDR3. CDR1 is LGHDT and CDR2 is YNNKEL in the germline V gene (reference sequence). Germline trimming cut 4 bases from V and 2 bases from J; bases unmatched to any gene: 5.

The V gene is TRBV20-1, the J gene TRBJ2-5; D is ambiguous. CDR3 length equals 14 residues. Germline lookup yields CDR1 DFQATT and CDR2 SNEGSKA (reference sequence). V was pared by 1 base and J by 5 bases, with 14 bases between. The CDR3 region is CSARGPEAMETQYF. The CDR3 nucleotides read TGCAGTGCTAGAGGGCCAGAAGCGATGGAGACCCAGTACTTC.

This clonotype was counted a single time. V and J are TRBV20-1 and TRBJ1-2; no reliable D call. V lost 1 base, J lost 3 bases, and 15 bases lay in between. This CDR3 comprises 15 residues. The V gene's germline CDR1 is DFQATT and CDR2 SNEGSKA (reference sequence). The CDR3 protein is CSARGETATDYGYTF. CDR3 in DNA: TGCAGTGCTAGAGGGGAAACAGCCACGGACTATGGCTACACCTTC.

This clonotype was counted a few times. The V and J genes are TRBV5-1 and TRBJ2-2, with D unresolved. Germline CDR1 SGHRS, CDR2 YFSETQ. The CDR3 has 13 amino acids. Trimming took off 5 bases at V and 5 bases at J, with 10 bases between the two ends. The CDR3 coding sequence is TGCGCCAGCAGTGGACGGCGGACCGGGGAGCTGTTTTTT. This encodes CASSGRRTGELFF.

The gene calls are TRBV5-1 and TRBJ2-7; D unclear. Germline V gene sequence: CDR1 SGHRS, CDR2 YFSETQ. CDR3 length equals 17 residues. V shed 2 bases and J shed 4 bases, with 22 bases lying between them. CDR3 bases: TGCGCCAGCAGCTTCGGATCGACCCAATTCGCAGCTTACGAGCAGTACTTC. It yields the protein CASSFGSTQFAAYEQYF.

The genes are TRBV5-1 and TRBJ2-7, with a tentative D call TRBD1 (6 bases). Germline values: CDR1 SGHRS, CDR2 YFSETQ. Trimming pared 3 bases from V and 2 bases from J, leaving 9 bases between. The CDR3 covers 13 residues. The CDR3 reads CASSSGQTYEQYF. The CDR3 DNA follows: TGCGCCAGCAGCTCAGGACAGACCTACGAGCAGTACTTC.

The CDR3 is CASSEQGWTNEKLFF. As DNA, the CDR3 is TGTGCCAGCAGTGAACAGGGATGGACTAATGAAAAACTGTTTTTT. The rearrangement uses TRBV12-3 or TRBV12-4 and TRBJ1-4; weak D call: TRBD1 (6 bases). V shed 5 bases and J shed 2 bases, with 12 bases lying between them. This CDR3 has 15 residues.

V usage is TRBV3-1 and J usage is TRBJ1-6; no clear D gene. CDR1 is LGHDT and CDR2 is YNNKEL in the germline V gene (reference sequence). The CDR3 is 14 residues long. V lost 1 base and J lost 8, with 9 bases in between. The CDR3 sequence: CASSQGGPDSPLHF. The DNA of the CDR3 is TGTGCCAGCAGCCAAGGGGGTCCAGATTCACCCCTCCACTTT.

CDR3 DNA: TGTGCCAGCAGCTTGTGGCTAGCGGCCGGAACCGGGGAGCTGTTTTTT. Translation gives CASSLWLAAGTGELFF. The genes are TRBV5-4 and TRBJ2-2; 7 bases match TRBD2. Germline V CDR1 and CDR2: SGHNT, YYREEE (reference sequence). The trim removed 1 base at V and 5 bases at J, leaving 8 bases unmatched. There are 16 residues in the CDR3.